This section outlines one T cell receptor beta chain sequence together with its context. The antigen is unknown. The CDR3 length is 13 residues. Germline V gene data show CDR1 as SGHRS and CDR2 as YFSETQ. Losses at the gene ends were 6 bases for V and 11 bases for J; bases not matched to a gene: 9. This entry comes from a study of shared clonotypes between healthy human individuals. Regarding the study as a whole: As a rule, naive subsets had a larger estimated richness than memory subsets. The study found roughly 5% of naive CD4 clonotypes shared across a handful of donors.

The data were produced by immunoSEQ multiplex PCR, yet TCRdb's version contains in-frame clones alone and is incomplete. The sample includes approximately 2.5 million clones, just over 90% seen only once; the top ten take roughly 0.15%. The V call is TRBV5-1, the J call TRBJ2-3; the match to TRBD1 covers 10 bases. The TCR comes from a young man in good health. The sequenced sample was naive CD4+ T cells sorted from blood. Subset here: CD45RA+ positively selected. The CDR3 nucleotides are TGCGCCAGCACCCTTCAGGGACAGGGGTTGCAGTATTTT. Translation gives CASTLQGQGLQYF.